One sample yielded the 13 T cell receptor beta chains listed below, sequenced in a study of T-cell memory formation after mild COVID-19. TCRdb processed the 5' RACE reads anew with MiXCR; each CDR3 protein has one entry. Of about 400,000 distinct CDR3 sequences listed, 20% to 30% are singletons. Material for sequencing was PBMCs or a T cell subset sorted from them (not recorded which). The receptors originated from an adult woman who had mild COVID-19 (a few samples of this study predate the infection). Cell type and time point are not known.

The chain is built from TRBV15 and TRBJ2-3; 8 bases agree with TRBD2. The CDR3 length is 15 residues. Germline-derived CDR1 and CDR2 are LNHNV and YYDKDF (reference sequence). After removal of 8 bases from V and 1 base from J, the junction contained 8 bases not matched to a gene. CDR3 sequence reads: CATGARREGTDTQYF. The DNA of the CDR3 is TGTGCCACCGGCGCTAGGCGGGAGGGCACAGATACGCAGTATTTT.

This clonotype was counted only a few times. The CDR3 reads CASSLIFGANTEAFF. In DNA form, the CDR3 reads TGTGCCAGCAGCTTGATTTTCGGCGCGAACACTGAAGCTTTCTTT. The V and J genes are TRBV7-9 and TRBJ1-1; D call uncertain. V lost 3 bases to trimming and J lost 1 base, with 12 bases between them. Germline CDR1 and CDR2: SEHNR and FQNEAQ (reference sequence). The CDR3 totals 15 residues. The full variable domain, its missing parts supplied by reference TRBV7-9 and TRBJ1-1, is DTGVSQNPRHKITKRGQNVTFRCDPISEHNRLYWYRQTLGQGPEFLTYFQNEAQLEKSRLLSDRFSAERPKGSFSTLEIQRTEQGDSAMYLCASSLIFGANTEAFFGQGTRLTVV.

This clonotype has a handful of counts. V and J are TRBV5-1 and TRBJ2-5; 10 nucleotides line up with TRBD2. After removal of 4 bases from V and 5 bases from J, the junction contained 8 bases not matched to a gene. The CDR3 covers 15 residues. Germline CDR1 reads SGHRS; CDR2 reads YFSETQ. In DNA, the CDR3 is TGCGCCAGCAGCGGAACTAGCGGGGTTTTGGAGACCCAGTACTTC. It encodes CASSGTSGVLETQYF. Full variable domain (rest looked up from reference TRBV5-1 and TRBJ2-5): KAGVTQTPRYLIKTRGQQVTLSCSPISGHRSVSWYQQTPGQGLQFLFEYFSETQRNKGNFPGRFSGRQFSNSRSEMNVSTLELGDSALYLCASSGTSGVLETQYFGPGTRLLVL.

The chain has TRBV5-6 and TRBJ2-2, with D unresolved. V lost 2 bases to trimming and J lost 6 bases, with 8 bases between them. The CDR3 loop spans 13 amino acids. Germline V lookup: CDR1 SGHDT, CDR2 YYEEEE. Here the CDR3 DNA reads TGTGCCAGCAGCTTTTGGGGATCCGGGGAGCTGTTTTTT. This sequence encodes CASSFWGSGELFF.

The V gene is TRBV4-1, the J gene TRBJ2-5; no definite D call. Trimming stripped 1 base from V and 9 bases from J, with 12 bases between. Germline lookup yields CDR1 MGHRA and CDR2 YSYEKL. The CDR3 spans 13 residues. In nucleotides, the CDR3 is TGCGCCAGCAGCCAAGCGACGGCCGCCCCCCAGTACTTC. Translation gives CASSQATAAPQYF.

This clonotype has a handful of counts. This chain joins TRBV19 and TRBJ2-7; no clear D. CDR3 length: 14 amino acids. The V gene lost 1 base and the J gene lost 3 bases, with 10 bases spanning the gap. Germline V lookup: CDR1 LNHDA, CDR2 SQIVND (reference sequence). CDR3 nucleotides: TGTGCCAGTAGTATAGCTGATTCGGTCTACGAGCAGTACTTC. This gives the protein CASSIADSVYEQYF.

The V gene is TRBV12-3 or TRBV12-4, the J gene TRBJ2-2; possible D gene TRBD2, 6 bases. Trimming cost V 5 bases and J 5 bases, with 15 bases left between them. The CDR3 consists of 15 residues. The CDR3: CASSIRAGFTGELFF. CDR3 DNA sequence: TGTGCCAGCAGTATCCGGGCGGGATTTACCGGGGAGCTGTTTTTT.

This chain joins TRBV6-1 and TRBJ2-1; D remains unclear. Trimming shortened V by 3 bases and J by 0 bases, and 9 bases separated the two germline ends. Germline V gene sequence: CDR1 MNHNS, CDR2 SASEGT. The CDR3 length is 15 residues. CDR3 DNA: TGTGCCAGCAGTGATGGGCTGCACTCCTACAATGAGCAGTTCTTC. Its translation is CASSDGLHSYNEQFF.

This clonotype showed up many times. J is TRBJ2-7 and V is TRBV9; tentatively, D is TRBD1 (6 bases). Germline CDR1 reads SGDLS; CDR2 reads YYNGEE. The CDR3 totals 14 residues. Trimming removed 0 bases at V and 5 bases at J, with 12 bases between. The CDR3 nucleotides are TGTGCCAGCAGCGTAGGGTCACAGGGAAACGAGCAGTACTTC. It is translated as CASSVGSQGNEQYF.

The chain uses TRBV12-3 or TRBV12-4 and TRBJ2-5; a weak D match, TRBD2 (5 bases). The length of the CDR3 is 15 residues. Trimming took off 1 base at V and 1 base at J, with 10 bases between the two ends. The CDR3 protein is CASSLGLGSQETQYF. CDR3 DNA sequence: TGTGCCAGCAGTTTAGGACTTGGGAGCCAAGAGACCCAGTACTTC.

The chain is built from TRBV7-8 and TRBJ1-1; D ambiguous. Trimming cost V 5 bases and J 5 bases, with 15 bases left between them. The CDR3 runs to 14 residues. Looked up from germline, CDR1 is SGHVS and CDR2 is FQNEAQ. The CDR3: CASSHARMETEAFF. In DNA form, the CDR3 reads TGTGCCAGCAGCCACGCGAGGATGGAGACTGAAGCTTTCTTT.

V and J are TRBV13 and TRBJ2-7; the match to TRBD1 covers 10 bases. Germline loops: CDR1 PRHDT, CDR2 FYEKMQ (reference sequence). V was clipped by 6 bases and J by 6 bases; unmatched bases: 5. The CDR3 is 13 residues long. The CDR3: CASRQGTGVEQYF. The CDR3 DNA reads as TGTGCCAGCAGGCAGGGGACAGGGGTCGAGCAGTACTTC.

The chain carries TRBV12-3 or TRBV12-4 and TRBJ1-1; weak D call: TRBD1 (5 bases). V gave up 2 bases and J gave up 4 bases, with 11 bases separating them. This CDR3 has 14 amino acids. In DNA, the CDR3 is TGTGCCAGCAGTTTATCAACCAGGGTCACTGAAGCTTTCTTT. It codes for CASSLSTRVTEAFF.